The text below deals with one T cell receptor beta chain. Clones were read by immunoSEQ multiplex PCR, and TCRdb kept only the in-frame ones, dropping some. This table holds around 300,000 clones, 70% to 90% found once. The data originate from a study of blood T cell repertoires in COVID-19. Study-level background: Samples of COVID-19 (acute and convalescent) were obtained from the United States, Italy and Spain. PBMCs, B-cell-depleted T cells, or T cells provided the cDNA or gDNA that made up the material.

The CDR3 consists of 15 residues. V was pared by 0 bases and J by 7 bases, with 13 bases between. Per the germline V gene, CDR1 is SGHNT and CDR2 is YYREEE (reference sequence). Sequencing was carried out using peripheral blood. This clonotype originated in a woman between 70 and 85 years old with acute or convalescent COVID-19. J is TRBJ1-4 and V is TRBV5-4, with D tentatively TRBD1 (5 bases). The CDR3 protein is CASSLEARDGEKLFF. Here the CDR3 DNA reads TGTGCCAGCAGCTTGGAGGCGCGGGACGGTGAAAAACTGTTTTTT.